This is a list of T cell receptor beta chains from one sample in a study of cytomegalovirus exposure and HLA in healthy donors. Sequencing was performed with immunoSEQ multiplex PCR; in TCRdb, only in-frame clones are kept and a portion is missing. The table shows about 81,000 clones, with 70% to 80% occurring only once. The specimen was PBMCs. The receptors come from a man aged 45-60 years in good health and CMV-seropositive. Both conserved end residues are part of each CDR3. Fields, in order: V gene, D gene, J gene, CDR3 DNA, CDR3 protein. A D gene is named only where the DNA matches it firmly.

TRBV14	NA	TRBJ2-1	TGTGCCAGCAGCTCCGCCGGGGTCCACAATGAGCAGTTCTTC	CASSSAGVHNEQFF
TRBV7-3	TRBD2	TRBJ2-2	TGTGCCAGCAGCTTACTAGCGGGAGGGAGCACCGGGGAGCTGTTTTTT	CASSLLAGGSTGELFF
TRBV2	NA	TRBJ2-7	TGTGCCAGCAGTTGGGACTCCTACGTAGAGCAGTACTTC	CASSWDSYVEQYF
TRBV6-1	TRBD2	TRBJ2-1	TGTGCCAGCAGTGAATTTAGGGGACTAGCGAGATTAATTGAGCAGTTCTTC	CASSEFRGLARLIEQFF
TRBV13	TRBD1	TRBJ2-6	TGTGCCAGCAGCATTCCCGGGACAGGGAGCTCTGGGGCCAACGTCCTGACTTTC	CASSIPGTGSSGANVLTF
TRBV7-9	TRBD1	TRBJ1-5	TGTTCCAGCAGCTTAGGGCACACAGGGGTCAATCAGCCCCAGCATTTT	CSSSLGHTGVNQPQHF
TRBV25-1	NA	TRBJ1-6	TGTGCCAGCAGTGAATATCAGTTTGGGGCGGATTCACCCCTCCACTTT	CASSEYQFGADSPLHF
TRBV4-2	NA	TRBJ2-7	TGTGCCAGCAGCCAAGTGGGAGCGCATCAGTCCTACGAGCAGTACTTC	CASSQVGAHQSYEQYF
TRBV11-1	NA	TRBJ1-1	TGTGCCAGCAGCTTTGGCCCGAATTATGGTGAAGCTTTCTTT	CASSFGPNYGEAFF
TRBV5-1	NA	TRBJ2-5	TGCGCCAGCAGCTTGGGTGCGTTCCAAGAGACCCAGTACTTC	CASSLGAFQETQYF
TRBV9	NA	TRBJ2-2	TGTGCCAGCAGCGTATATACCGGGACTGCTAACACCGGGGAGCTGTTTTTT	CASSVYTGTANTGELFF
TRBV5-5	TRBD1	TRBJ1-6	TGTGCCAGCAGCGGGGACAGGGGGAATTCACCCCTCCACTTT	CASSGDRGNSPLHF
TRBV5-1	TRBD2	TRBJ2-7	TGCGCCAGCAGCTTGGGAACTAGCGGGAACTACGAGCAGTACTTC	CASSLGTSGNYEQYF
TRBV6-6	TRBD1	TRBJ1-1	TGTGCCAGCAGACCCGGACAGGGTCTGAGAGCTTTCTTT	CASRPGQGLRAFF
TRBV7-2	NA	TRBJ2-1	TGTGCCAGCAGCGCAAGTGCGGCCATCAATGAGCAGTTCTTC	CASSASAAINEQFF
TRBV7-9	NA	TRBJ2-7	TGTTCCAGCAGCCCCCCGGGGACTGACTCTTACGAGCAGTACTTC	CSSSPPGTDSYEQYF
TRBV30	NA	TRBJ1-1	TGTGCCTGGACGACAGGAGCGAACACTGAAGCTTTCTTT	CAWTTGANTEAFF
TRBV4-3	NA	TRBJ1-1	TGCGCCAGCAGCCAAGAGGGGGCAGGGACAACTTTCTTT	CASSQEGAGTTFF